This T cell receptor (beta chain) was found in a study of blood T cell repertoires in COVID-19. Across the whole study: PBMCs, B-cell-depleted T cells, or T cells were the source of the cDNA or gDNA that made up the material.

The protocol was immunoSEQ multiplex PCR, while the TCRdb copy is restricted to in-frame clones and leaves out a portion. The sample consists of about 160,000 clones, 83% of them appearing once. This CDR3 comprises 14 residues. V was clipped by 6 bases and J by 5 bases, with 13 bases between them. The germline V gene has CDR1 SGHNT and CDR2 YENEEA. Participants were aged about 18 to 90 years from around 26 US areas. Participants had their cohort set by participant-reported clinical history. J is TRBJ2-2 and V is TRBV11-3; D possibly corresponds to TRBD1 (6 bases). This sequence was found in a woman in her 50s in a cohort exposed to, infected with or recovered from COVID-19 (not recorded which). Sequencing input: PBMCs or T cells enriched from blood (not recorded which). CDR3 DNA: TGTGCCAGCAGTAAGGACAGAGGGACCGGGGAGCTGTTTTTT. It translates to CASSKDRGTGELFF.